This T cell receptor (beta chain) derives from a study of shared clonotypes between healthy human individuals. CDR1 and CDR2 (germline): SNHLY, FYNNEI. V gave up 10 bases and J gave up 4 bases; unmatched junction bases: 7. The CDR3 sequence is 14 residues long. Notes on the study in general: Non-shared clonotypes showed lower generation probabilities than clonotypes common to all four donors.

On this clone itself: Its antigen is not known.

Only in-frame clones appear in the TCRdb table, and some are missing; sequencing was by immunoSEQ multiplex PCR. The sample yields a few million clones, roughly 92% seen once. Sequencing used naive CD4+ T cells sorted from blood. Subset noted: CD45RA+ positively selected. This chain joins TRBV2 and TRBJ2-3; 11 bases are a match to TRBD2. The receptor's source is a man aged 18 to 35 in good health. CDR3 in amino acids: CATRSGRVADTQYF. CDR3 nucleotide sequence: TGTGCCACCCGTAGCGGGAGGGTGGCAGATACGCAGTATTTT.